This is a list of T cell receptor beta chains from one sample in a study of shared clonotypes between healthy human individuals. Repertoires were generated with immunoSEQ multiplex PCR, while TCRdb's copy carries only in-frame clones and drops some. The table records under 200,000 clones, around 93% of them present only once. The sequencing input was naive CD4+ T cells sorted from blood. These receptors originate from a woman in her 30s in good health. Both conserved end residues are part of each CDR3. A D gene is named only where the DNA matches it firmly. Clone size appears in some rows only: once, few, many, or a class for an expanded clone.

J | V | size | D | DNA | CDR3
TRBJ1-4 | TRBV6-5 | once | TRBD1 | TGTGCCAGCAGTCTCAGGGGGCCTTGGGAAAAACTGTTTTTT | CASSLRGPWEKLFF
TRBJ1-1 | TRBV7-9 | - | TRBD1 | TGTGCCAGCAGCTCAGGGACAGGGATAGCTTTCTTT | CASSSGTGIAFF
TRBJ2-2 | TRBV5-8 | - | - | TGTGCCAGCAGCTTCCTTAAAAACACCGGGGAGCTGTTTTTT | CASSFLKNTGELFF
TRBJ2-3 | TRBV18 | - | TRBD2 | TGTGCCAGCTCACCGACTAGCGGAGACACAGATACGCAGTATTTT | CASSPTSGDTDTQYF
TRBJ2-5 | TRBV28 | - | - | TGTGCCAGCAGTTTCGGGACTGTCGGGACCCAGTACTTC | CASSFGTVGTQYF
TRBJ1-2 | TRBV5-1 | - | - | TGCGCCAGCAGCCCGGGGGATGGTCGCGCACAGGCTGGCTACACCTTC | CASSPGDGRAQAGYTF
TRBJ2-2 | TRBV7-9 | - | - | TGTGCCAGCAGCTTAGGCTCTCACGCCGGGGAGCTGTTTTTT | CASSLGSHAGELFF
TRBJ1-1 | TRBV10-3 | - | - | TGTGCCATCCGACGGGAGAACACTGAAGCTTTCTTT | CAIRRENTEAFF
TRBJ2-1 | TRBV10-1 | - | - | TGCGCCAGCAGTGAAGGGCAGGGAAACAATGAGCAGTTCTTC | CASSEGQGNNEQFF
TRBJ1-2 | TRBV5-1 | once | - | TGCGCCAGCACTCAACACACGCCGACTAACTATGGCTACACCTTC | CASTQHTPTNYGYTF
TRBJ2-7 | TRBV5-1 | - | TRBD2 | TGCGCCAGCAGCCCCCTGAACAGCGGGATCTCCTACGAGCAGTACTTC | CASSPLNSGISYEQYF
TRBJ2-2 | TRBV28 | - | TRBD1 | TGTGCCAGCAGTTTGATCGGACAGGGGAACACCGGGGAGCTGTTTTTT | CASSLIGQGNTGELFF
TRBJ2-7 | TRBV29-1 | - | TRBD2 | TGCAGCGTCGGGACTACCCAATACTACGAGCAGTACTTC | CSVGTTQYYEQYF
TRBJ1-1 | TRBV6-4 | - | - | TGTGCCAGCAGTGACCCCTTCCCTAGGGAAACGACTGAAGCTTTCTTT | CASSDPFPRETTEAFF
TRBJ2-2 | TRBV4-2 | - | TRBD2 | TGTGCCAGCAGCCAACGGACTAGCGGGAGCTTATACACCGGGGAGCTGTTTTTT | CASSQRTSGSLYTGELFF
TRBJ2-3 | TRBV4-2 | - | - | TGTGCCAGCAGCCAAGAGCAGGCTATCACAGATACGCAGTATTTT | CASSQEQAITDTQYF
TRBJ2-7 | TRBV27 | - | TRBD1 | TGTGCCAGGACGGCCGGGACAGCAGCCTACGAGCAGTACTTC | CARTAGTAAYEQYF
TRBJ1-2 | TRBV5-8 | - | - | TGTGCCAGCAGCTCTGGCTGGGGCGACGCTAACTATGGCTACACCTTC | CASSSGWGDANYGYTF
TRBJ2-7 | TRBV21-1 | - | - | TGTGCCAGCAGCATTAAAGCGGGAGGTAACTCCTACGAGCAGTACTTC | CASSIKAGGNSYEQYF
TRBJ2-7 | TRBV28 | - | - | TGTGCCAGCAGGAATAGGGTCGAGCAGTACTTC | CASRNRVEQYF
TRBJ2-7 | TRBV7-2 | - | TRBD1 | TGTGCCAGCAGCTCCCGGGACAGGGGGCGCGTCGCCTCCGAGCAGTACTTC | CASSSRDRGRVASEQYF
TRBJ1-6 | TRBV7-3 | - | - | TGTGCCAGCAGCTCGGGGAATTCACCCCTCCACTTT | CASSSGNSPLHF
TRBJ1-6 | TRBV2 | - | - | TGTGCCAGCCGTCCCCGTGGGGATAATTCACCCCTCCACTTT | CASRPRGDNSPLHF
TRBJ1-5 | TRBV28 | - | - | TGTGCCAGCAGTTTATTAGGCTCCTCTCTGCCCCAGCATTTT | CASSLLGSSLPQHF
TRBJ2-7 | TRBV2 | - | - | TGTGCCAGCACCCAGGACATCCGTGGTGAGCAGTACTTC | CASTQDIRGEQYF
TRBJ1-5 | TRBV18 | - | - | TGTGCCAGCTCCCTCGACCGATTCGGGCGCAATCAGCCCCAGCATTTT | CASSLDRFGRNQPQHF
TRBJ2-7 | TRBV7-9 | once | - | TGTGCCAGCAGCCCCGGCTACGAGCAGTACTTC | CASSPGYEQYF
TRBJ2-3 | TRBV5-1 | - | TRBD2 | TGCGCCAGCAGCCGTGCCACTAGCGGGAGGGGTCCCCCAGATACGCAGTATTTT | CASSRATSGRGPPDTQYF
TRBJ2-3 | TRBV7-9 | - | TRBD2 | TGTGCCAGCAGCTTACTTCCCCTAGGGGCGGGAGCTATCACAGATACGCAGTATTTT | CASSLLPLGAGAITDTQYF
TRBJ2-7 | TRBV27 | few | TRBD2 | TGTGCCAGCATGAGGACTAGCGACCCCTACGAGCAGTACTTC | CASMRTSDPYEQYF
TRBJ2-7 | TRBV4-1 | few | TRBD1 | TGCGCCAGCAGCAAAGGGACAGGGCACGAGCAGTACTTC | CASSKGTGHEQYF
TRBJ2-7 | TRBV28 | - | TRBD2 | TGTGCCAGCAGTTTTTCCCGACTAGCGGGAGCTGCCTTC | CASSFSRLAGAAF
TRBJ1-2 | TRBV11-2 | - | - | TGTGCCAGCAGAAGGCGGGGGCGTTTAGTTCCTGGCTACACCTTC | CASRRRGRLVPGYTF
TRBJ1-4 | TRBV11-2 | - | - | TGTGCCAGCAGTCAGACCGATACGGAAAAACTGTTTTTT | CASSQTDTEKLFF
TRBJ2-6 | TRBV27 | - | - | TGTGCCAGCAGCTGGGGGGGCGCGGGGGCCAACGTCCTGACTTTC | CASSWGGAGANVLTF
TRBJ1-5 | TRBV5-1 | once | - | TGCGCCAGCAGCTTGGGTGTAACGGGCAATCAGCCCCAGCATTTT | CASSLGVTGNQPQHF
TRBJ2-3 | TRBV5-1 | - | TRBD1 | TGCGCCAGCAGCTCCGGACAGGGGACAGATACGCAGTATTTT | CASSSGQGTDTQYF
TRBJ2-7 | TRBV5-5 | - | - | TGTGCCAGCAGCTTCCAAAGCGGAAAGCCCTACGAGCAGTACTTC | CASSFQSGKPYEQYF
TRBJ2-6 | TRBV6-1 | - | TRBD1 | TGTGCCAGCAGTGAAAAGGGGACAGGCCACTCTGGGGCCAACGTCCTGACTTTC | CASSEKGTGHSGANVLTF
TRBJ1-5 | TRBV15 | once | - | TGTGCCACCAGCAGAAGGGGACCTAACGGCAATCAGCCCCAGCATTTT | CATSRRGPNGNQPQHF
TRBJ2-5 | TRBV7-8 | - | TRBD1 | TGTGCCAGCAGCTTAGATATTCCCGGGACAGGGGATAGGGAGACCCAGTACTTC | CASSLDIPGTGDRETQYF
TRBJ2-7 | TRBV13 | - | - | TGTGCCAGCAGCTTAGGCCGGAGGCCGAGGAACGAGCAGTACTTC | CASSLGRRPRNEQYF
TRBJ2-7 | TRBV21-1 | - | - | TGTGCCAGCAGCAAGAACCCCATTCGCCACGAGCAGTACTTC | CASSKNPIRHEQYF
TRBJ2-7 | TRBV9 | - | TRBD2 | TGTGCCAGCAGCGAGGGAGCCGGGACTAGCTCCTACGAGCAGTACTTC | CASSEGAGTSSYEQYF
TRBJ2-3 | TRBV7-2 | - | - | TGTGCCAGCAGCTTGGTAAGCACAGATACGCAGTATTTT | CASSLVSTDTQYF
TRBJ1-2 | TRBV28 | - | TRBD1 | TGTGCCAGCACCCCCGCGACAGGGGATCACTATGGCTACACCTTC | CASTPATGDHYGYTF
TRBJ2-7 | TRBV20-1 | - | - | TGCAGTGCTAGCTTAACCAACGAGCAGTACTTC | CSASLTNEQYF
TRBJ2-7 | TRBV19 | - | - | TGTGCCAGTAGTCAAGGGACAAACCACTACGAGCAGTACTTC | CASSQGTNHYEQYF
TRBJ2-2 | TRBV7-7 | - | - | TGTGCCAGCAGCCAGGACAACCGCGGGACCGGGGAGCTGTTTTTT | CASSQDNRGTGELFF
TRBJ2-1 | TRBV10-3 | - | TRBD2 | TGTGCCATCAAAGGACTAGCGGGTTCCAATGAGCAGTTCTTC | CAIKGLAGSNEQFF
TRBJ2-7 | TRBV2 | few | - | TGTGCCAGCAGCGAACGGAGCTACGAGCAGTACTTC | CASSERSYEQYF
TRBJ2-6 | TRBV18 | - | - | TGTGCCAGCTCACCACGAGTCGTACAGTCCTCTGGGGCCAACGTCCTGACTTTC | CASSPRVVQSSGANVLTF
TRBJ2-7 | TRBV28 | - | TRBD1 | TGTGCCAGCAGTTTATATGCCTGGGGACAGCTCAGCTCCTACGAGCAGTACTTC | CASSLYAWGQLSSYEQYF
TRBJ1-1 | TRBV5-4 | once | - | TGTGCCAGCAGCCCTGATTCAGGGCTAGCCACTGAAGCTTTCTTT | CASSPDSGLATEAFF